A selection of T cell receptor beta chains follows, all from one sample in a study of cytomegalovirus exposure and HLA in healthy donors. Sequencing was performed with immunoSEQ multiplex PCR; in TCRdb, only in-frame clones are kept and a portion is missing. The table lists 60,000 to 75,000 clones, approximately 96% of them singletons. Sequencing used PBMCs. The receptor set was obtained from a young man in good health and CMV-seronegative. Each CDR3 is given with its conserved first and last residue. A D gene is named only where the DNA matches it firmly. Size is omitted from some rows. Given values are once, few, many or a class for expanded clones.

clone_size: once; d_call: .; j_call: TRBJ1-1; v_call: TRBV5-1; cdr3_nt: TGCGCCAGCAGCCCGCCCGACAGGAACACTGAAGCTTTCTTT; cdr3_aa: CASSPPDRNTEAFF
clone_size: .; d_call: .; j_call: TRBJ1-5; v_call: TRBV28; cdr3_nt: TGTGCCAGCAGCATCCATCCCAATCAGCCCCAGCATTTT; cdr3_aa: CASSIHPNQPQHF
clone_size: .; d_call: TRBD2; j_call: TRBJ2-2; v_call: TRBV9; cdr3_nt: TGTGCCAGCAGCGGCGGGACTAGCGGGAGCCCCCGGAGCACCGGGGAGCTGTTTTTT; cdr3_aa: CASSGGTSGSPRSTGELFF
clone_size: .; d_call: .; j_call: TRBJ2-2; v_call: TRBV6-5; cdr3_nt: TGTGCCAGCACCCTTACGGGTTCCGGGGAGCTGTTTTTT; cdr3_aa: CASTLTGSGELFF
clone_size: once; d_call: TRBD1; j_call: TRBJ2-7; v_call: TRBV14; cdr3_nt: TGTGCCAGCAGCTCGACAGGGGGGGAGCAGTACTTC; cdr3_aa: CASSSTGGEQYF
clone_size: .; d_call: .; j_call: TRBJ2-3; v_call: TRBV2; cdr3_nt: TGTGCCAGCAGGCGGGACCACACAGATACGCAGTATTTT; cdr3_aa: CASRRDHTDTQYF
clone_size: .; d_call: .; j_call: TRBJ1-1; v_call: TRBV7-9; cdr3_nt: TGTGCCAGCAGCTTAGGGGCGAACACTGAAGCTTTCTTT; cdr3_aa: CASSLGANTEAFF
clone_size: .; d_call: .; j_call: TRBJ2-7; v_call: TRBV2; cdr3_nt: TGTGCCAGCAGTGTACAGGCAGGCTACGAGCAGTACTTC; cdr3_aa: CASSVQAGYEQYF
clone_size: .; d_call: TRBD1; j_call: TRBJ1-2; v_call: TRBV5-4; cdr3_nt: TGTGCCAGCAGCAAAGAGGGGGCGCGTGGCTACACCTTC; cdr3_aa: CASSKEGARGYTF
clone_size: once; d_call: .; j_call: TRBJ2-2; v_call: TRBV7-2; cdr3_nt: TGTGCCAGCAGCCCCACCCCCCGGTCCGGGGAGCTGTTTTTT; cdr3_aa: CASSPTPRSGELFF
clone_size: .; d_call: .; j_call: TRBJ2-7; v_call: TRBV6-5; cdr3_nt: TGTGCCAGCAGTTACGTGGGCGCCCGCTCCTACGAGCAGTACTTC; cdr3_aa: CASSYVGARSYEQYF
clone_size: .; d_call: .; j_call: TRBJ2-5; v_call: TRBV11-2; cdr3_nt: TGTGCCAGCACCAAGCGAGATGGCATCCAAGAGACCCAGTACTTC; cdr3_aa: CASTKRDGIQETQYF
clone_size: .; d_call: .; j_call: TRBJ1-4; v_call: TRBV4-3; cdr3_nt: TGCGCCAGCAGCCAGCGACTGGGGGGTGCGGGGGAAAAACTGTTTTTT; cdr3_aa: CASSQRLGGAGEKLFF
clone_size: .; d_call: .; j_call: TRBJ2-3; v_call: TRBV28; cdr3_nt: TGTGCCAGCAGTTCAGCGGCTAGCACAGATACGCAGTATTTT; cdr3_aa: CASSSAASTDTQYF
clone_size: .; d_call: TRBD1; j_call: TRBJ1-5; v_call: TRBV7-8; cdr3_nt: TGTGCCAGCAGCTTAGTAGGGGGCGGCAATCAGCCCCAGCATTTT; cdr3_aa: CASSLVGGGNQPQHF
clone_size: .; d_call: .; j_call: TRBJ2-7; v_call: TRBV11-2; cdr3_nt: TGTGCCAGCAGCTTAGATTGGGGCATCCGCTACGAGCAGTACTTC; cdr3_aa: CASSLDWGIRYEQYF
clone_size: .; d_call: .; j_call: TRBJ2-7; v_call: TRBV6-1; cdr3_nt: TGTGCCAGCAGTGGTGGCGGCTCCTACGAGCAGTACTTC; cdr3_aa: CASSGGGSYEQYF
clone_size: once; d_call: TRBD1; j_call: TRBJ2-7; v_call: TRBV6-5; cdr3_nt: TGTGCCAGCACCGCCGGGACAGAGATCTACGAGCAGTACTTC; cdr3_aa: CASTAGTEIYEQYF
clone_size: .; d_call: .; j_call: TRBJ2-2; v_call: TRBV27; cdr3_nt: TGTGCCAGCAGTTTGGGCGGGGGCCACGGGGAGCTGTTTTTT; cdr3_aa: CASSLGGGHGELFF
clone_size: .; d_call: TRBD2; j_call: TRBJ2-6; v_call: TRBV14; cdr3_nt: TGTGCCAGCAGCCCACGACTAGCGGGAGGGACTGGGGCCAACGTCCTGACTTTC; cdr3_aa: CASSPRLAGGTGANVLTF
clone_size: once; d_call: TRBD1; j_call: TRBJ1-1; v_call: TRBV11-2; cdr3_nt: TGTGCCAGCAGCGGGTTGGGACAGCAGAACACTGAAGCTTTCTTT; cdr3_aa: CASSGLGQQNTEAFF
clone_size: .; d_call: .; j_call: TRBJ2-1; v_call: TRBV19; cdr3_nt: TGTGCCAGTATGCGGGGAGGTTGGGACAATGAGCAGTTCTTC; cdr3_aa: CASMRGGWDNEQFF
clone_size: .; d_call: TRBD2; j_call: TRBJ2-1; v_call: TRBV9; cdr3_nt: TGTGCCAGCAGCGTTACGGAGCGGGAGTACAATGAGCAGTTCTTC; cdr3_aa: CASSVTEREYNEQFF
clone_size: .; d_call: TRBD2; j_call: TRBJ2-7; v_call: TRBV11-2; cdr3_nt: TGTGCCAGCAGACTAGCGGGGGGGGACCCCTACGAGCAGTACTTC; cdr3_aa: CASRLAGGDPYEQYF
clone_size: once; d_call: .; j_call: TRBJ2-3; v_call: TRBV10-3; cdr3_nt: TGTGCCATCAGTGGACTAGACACCACAGATACGCAGTATTTT; cdr3_aa: CAISGLDTTDTQYF
clone_size: .; d_call: .; j_call: TRBJ2-7; v_call: TRBV6-1; cdr3_nt: TGTGCCAGCAGTGGAACCAGCTCCTACGAGCAGTACTTC; cdr3_aa: CASSGTSSYEQYF
clone_size: .; d_call: TRBD1; j_call: TRBJ1-3; v_call: TRBV15; cdr3_nt: TGTGCCACCAGCAGAGAAAAGGGGGCGCGTGGAAACACCATATATTTT; cdr3_aa: CATSREKGARGNTIYF
clone_size: .; d_call: TRBD1; j_call: TRBJ2-5; v_call: TRBV10-1; cdr3_nt: TGCGCCAGCAGTGCCGATTACAGGGGTCAAGAGACCCAGTACTTC; cdr3_aa: CASSADYRGQETQYF
clone_size: .; d_call: .; j_call: TRBJ2-2; v_call: TRBV18; cdr3_nt: TGTGCCAGCTCACCACTCTTAGCGCGGTCGAACACCGGGGAGCTGTTTTTT; cdr3_aa: CASSPLLARSNTGELFF
clone_size: .; d_call: TRBD1; j_call: TRBJ2-3; v_call: TRBV28; cdr3_nt: TGTGCCAGCAGTTTCTCCGGGACAGGTAGCACAGATACGCAGTATTTT; cdr3_aa: CASSFSGTGSTDTQYF
clone_size: .; d_call: TRBD2; j_call: TRBJ2-1; v_call: TRBV7-2; cdr3_nt: TGTGCCAGCATCTTACTAGCGGGAGCACGGGGAAATGAGCAGTTCTTC; cdr3_aa: CASILLAGARGNEQFF
clone_size: .; d_call: .; j_call: TRBJ2-2; v_call: TRBV9; cdr3_nt: TGTGCCAGCAGCGGCCGGGACACGAACACCGGGGAGCTGTTTTTT; cdr3_aa: CASSGRDTNTGELFF
clone_size: .; d_call: TRBD1; j_call: TRBJ2-1; v_call: TRBV28; cdr3_nt: TGTGCCAGCAGCCTCGGGACAGGGGGCTTCGATGAGCAGTTCTTC; cdr3_aa: CASSLGTGGFDEQFF
clone_size: .; d_call: .; j_call: TRBJ2-7; v_call: TRBV7-2; cdr3_nt: TGTGCCAGCAGCCAGGGTAGCGGAAACTACGAGCAGTACTTC; cdr3_aa: CASSQGSGNYEQYF
clone_size: .; d_call: .; j_call: TRBJ1-2; v_call: TRBV5-1; cdr3_nt: TGCGCCAGCAGCTCACAGAACTATGGCTACACCTTC; cdr3_aa: CASSSQNYGYTF
clone_size: .; d_call: TRBD1; j_call: TRBJ2-7; v_call: TRBV29-1; cdr3_nt: TGCAGCACTCGGGACAGAACGTCCTACGAGCAGTACTTC; cdr3_aa: CSTRDRTSYEQYF
clone_size: few; d_call: TRBD2; j_call: TRBJ2-1; v_call: TRBV6-4; cdr3_nt: TGTGCCAGCAGTGACTCGGTGGCGGGGGCCTACAATGAGCAGTTCTTC; cdr3_aa: CASSDSVAGAYNEQFF
clone_size: .; d_call: .; j_call: TRBJ2-1; v_call: TRBV5-1; cdr3_nt: TGCGCCAGCAGCTTGGCCTATCGCAGGGGTGTGGGGAATGAGCAGTTCTTC; cdr3_aa: CASSLAYRRGVGNEQFF
clone_size: .; d_call: TRBD1; j_call: TRBJ2-4; v_call: TRBV5-1; cdr3_nt: TGCGCCAGCAGCGGAGGGACAGGGGGCTTTATTGGAAACATTCAGTACTTC; cdr3_aa: CASSGGTGGFIGNIQYF
clone_size: .; d_call: .; j_call: TRBJ2-1; v_call: TRBV11-2; cdr3_nt: TGTGCCAGCAGCTTTGGGAGCTCCTACAATGAGCAGTTCTTC; cdr3_aa: CASSFGSSYNEQFF
clone_size: .; d_call: TRBD1; j_call: TRBJ2-5; v_call: TRBV6-6; cdr3_nt: TGTGCCAGCACCCCGACGGGACAGGGTAGGGAGACCCAGTACTTC; cdr3_aa: CASTPTGQGRETQYF
clone_size: .; d_call: .; j_call: TRBJ2-2; v_call: TRBV5-8; cdr3_nt: TGTGCCAGCAGCTTACCAGGGACAACCGGGGAGCTGTTTTTT; cdr3_aa: CASSLPGTTGELFF
clone_size: .; d_call: .; j_call: TRBJ2-1; v_call: TRBV7-9; cdr3_nt: TGTGCCAGCAGCCCCCGGACTACCAGCTCCTACAATGAGCAGTTCTTC; cdr3_aa: CASSPRTTSSYNEQFF
clone_size: .; d_call: .; j_call: TRBJ2-5; v_call: TRBV7-2; cdr3_nt: TGTGCCAGCAGCTCCCCCGAAGAGACCCAGTACTTC; cdr3_aa: CASSSPEETQYF
clone_size: .; d_call: .; j_call: TRBJ2-6; v_call: TRBV10-3; cdr3_nt: TGTGCCATCAGTCTGAGGATGATGCGCTCTGGGGCCAACGTCCTGACTTTC; cdr3_aa: CAISLRMMRSGANVLTF
clone_size: once; d_call: .; j_call: TRBJ2-7; v_call: TRBV28; cdr3_nt: TGTGCCAGCAGCACACAGGGAACGTCCTACGAGCAGTACTTC; cdr3_aa: CASSTQGTSYEQYF